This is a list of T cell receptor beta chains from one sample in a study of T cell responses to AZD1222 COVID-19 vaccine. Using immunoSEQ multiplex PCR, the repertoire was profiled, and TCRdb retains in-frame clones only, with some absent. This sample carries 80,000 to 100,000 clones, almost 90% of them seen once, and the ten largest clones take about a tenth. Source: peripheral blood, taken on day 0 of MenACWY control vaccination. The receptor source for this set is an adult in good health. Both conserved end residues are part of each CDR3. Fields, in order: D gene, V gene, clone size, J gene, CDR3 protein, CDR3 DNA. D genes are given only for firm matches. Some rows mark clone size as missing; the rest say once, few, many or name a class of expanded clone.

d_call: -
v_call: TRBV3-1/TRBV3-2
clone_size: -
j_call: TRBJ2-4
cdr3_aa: CASSQNRGSRDIQYF
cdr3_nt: TGTGCCAGCAGCCAAAATCGAGGCAGCCGTGACATTCAGTACTTC

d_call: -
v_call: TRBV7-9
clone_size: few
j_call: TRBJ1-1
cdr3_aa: CASSALQDNTEAFF
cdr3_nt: TGTGCCAGCAGCGCATTACAGGATAACACTGAAGCTTTCTTT

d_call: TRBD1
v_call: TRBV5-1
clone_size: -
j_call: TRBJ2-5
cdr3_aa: CASSGTGGGETQYF
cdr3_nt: TGCGCCAGCAGTGGGACAGGGGGCGGAGAGACCCAGTACTTC

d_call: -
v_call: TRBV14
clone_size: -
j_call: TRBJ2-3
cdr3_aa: CASSQGTTTDTQYF
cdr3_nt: TGTGCCAGCAGCCAAGGGACAACGACAGATACGCAGTATTTT

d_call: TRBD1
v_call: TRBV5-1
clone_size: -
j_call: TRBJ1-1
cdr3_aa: CASSLGTGEGPEAFF
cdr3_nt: TGCGCCAGCAGCCTCGGGACAGGGGAAGGGCCTGAAGCTTTCTTT

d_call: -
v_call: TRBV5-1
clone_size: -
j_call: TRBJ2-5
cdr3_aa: CASSKNTGSQETQYF
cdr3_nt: TGCGCCAGCAGCAAAAACACAGGGTCCCAAGAGACCCAGTACTTC

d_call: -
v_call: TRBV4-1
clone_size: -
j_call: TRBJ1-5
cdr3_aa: CASSPTPEEGNQPQHF
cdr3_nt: TGCGCCAGCAGCCCAACCCCGGAGGAGGGCAATCAGCCCCAGCATTTT

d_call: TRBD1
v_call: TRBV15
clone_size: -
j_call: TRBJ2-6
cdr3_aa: CATSRARGPGANVLTF
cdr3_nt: TGTGCCACCAGCAGAGCGAGGGGGCCTGGGGCCAACGTCCTGACTTTC

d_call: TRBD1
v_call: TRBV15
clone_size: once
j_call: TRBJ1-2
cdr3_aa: CATSRELWDRVYGYTF
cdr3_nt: TGTGCCACCAGCAGAGAGTTGTGGGACAGGGTCTATGGCTACACCTTC

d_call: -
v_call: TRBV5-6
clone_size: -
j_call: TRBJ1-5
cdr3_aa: CASSLEGRNQPQHF
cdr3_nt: TGTGCCAGCAGCTTGGAAGGGCGCAATCAGCCCCAGCATTTT

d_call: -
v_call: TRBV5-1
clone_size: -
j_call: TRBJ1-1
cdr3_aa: CASSFLQENTEAFF
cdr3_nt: TGCGCCAGCAGCTTTTTACAGGAGAACACTGAAGCTTTCTTT

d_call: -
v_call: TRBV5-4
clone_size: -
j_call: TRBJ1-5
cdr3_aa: CASSLAGDQPQHF
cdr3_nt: TGTGCCAGCAGCTTGGCCGGTGACCAGCCCCAGCATTTT

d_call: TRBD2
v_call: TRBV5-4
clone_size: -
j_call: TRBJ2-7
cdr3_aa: CASSQGLADSYEQYF
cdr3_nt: TGTGCCAGCAGCCAGGGACTAGCGGATTCCTACGAGCAGTACTTC

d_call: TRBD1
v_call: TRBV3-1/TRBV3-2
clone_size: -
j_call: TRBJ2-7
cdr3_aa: CASSQDGTGVPYEQYF
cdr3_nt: TGTGCCAGCAGCCAAGATGGGACAGGGGTGCCCTACGAGCAGTACTTC

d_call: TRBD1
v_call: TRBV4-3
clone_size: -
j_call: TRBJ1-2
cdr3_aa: CASSQVNVDRGPGYTF
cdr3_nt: TGCGCCAGCAGCCAAGTAAATGTGGACAGGGGACCTGGCTACACCTTC

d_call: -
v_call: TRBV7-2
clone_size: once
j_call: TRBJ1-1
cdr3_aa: CASSLPGETGEAFF
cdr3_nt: TGTGCCAGCAGCTTACCAGGGGAGACAGGAGAAGCTTTCTTT

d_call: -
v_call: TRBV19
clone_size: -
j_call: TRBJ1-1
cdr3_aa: CASSIEAGHTEAFF
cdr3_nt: TGTGCCAGTAGTATAGAAGCCGGGCACACTGAAGCTTTCTTT